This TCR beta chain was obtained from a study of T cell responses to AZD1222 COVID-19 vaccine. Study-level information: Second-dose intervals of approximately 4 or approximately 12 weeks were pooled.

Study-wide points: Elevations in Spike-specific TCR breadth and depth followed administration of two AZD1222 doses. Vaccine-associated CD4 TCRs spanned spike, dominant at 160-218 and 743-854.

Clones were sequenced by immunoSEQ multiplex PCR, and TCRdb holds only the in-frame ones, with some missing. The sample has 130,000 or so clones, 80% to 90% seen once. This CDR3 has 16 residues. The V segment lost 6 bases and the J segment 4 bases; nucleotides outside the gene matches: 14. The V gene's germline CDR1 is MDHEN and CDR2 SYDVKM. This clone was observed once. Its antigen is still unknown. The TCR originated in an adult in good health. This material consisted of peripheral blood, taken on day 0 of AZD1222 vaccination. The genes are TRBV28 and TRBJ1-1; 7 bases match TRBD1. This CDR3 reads CASSYPREGAPTEAFF. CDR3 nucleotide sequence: TGTGCCAGCAGCTACCCCAGGGAGGGGGCGCCCACTGAAGCTTTCTTT.